Relative to its sample, the clone carrying this TCR beta chain is medium-sized. What it binds is not known. These data originate in a study of early T cells in non-severe SARS-CoV-2 infection. On the study more broadly: Chains from this unsorted whole-blood bulk RNA could not be paired. Study-wide findings and caveats: Sequences matched to VDJdb favored anti-spike CD8 responses, while private and CD4 specificities were missed.

Individual cDNA molecules each received unique molecular identifiers attached to them. TCRdb ran MiXCR on the 5' RACE reads and lists one entry per CDR3 protein. The sample lists some 30,000 distinct CDR3 sequences; around 3% were seen once. The material sequenced was whole blood. The sequence came from an adult who was a healthcare worker with PCR-confirmed SARS-CoV-2 infection or an uninfected control (not recorded which).

CDR3 in amino acids: CASREGETQYF. The CDR3 DNA reads as TGCGCCAGCAGAGAGGGGGAGACCCAGTACTTC. The chain employs TRBV5-1 and TRBJ2-5; D tentatively reads TRBD1 or TRBD2 (5 bases each). CDR1 is SGHRS, CDR2 YFSETQ, per germline. V lost 5 bases and J lost 5, with 7 bases in between. CDR3 length: 11 residues.